The clone carrying this TCR beta chain was seen many times. Antigen unknown. As it was prepared, the TCRbeta library received unique molecular identifiers. TCRdb recomputed calls from the PCR reads with MiXCR, one row per CDR3 protein. The profile shows roughly 250,000 distinct CDR3 sequences, 8.2% of them singletons. Trimming stripped 5 bases from V and 10 bases from J, with 15 bases between. The germline V gene has CDR1 SGHTA and CDR2 FQGNSA. The CDR3 runs to 14 residues. The data were obtained in a study of T-cell reconstitution after alpha-beta-depleted transplantation in children. Study results and caveats: Several hundred rapidly expanded clones from non-depleted graft cells reportedly supplied alpha-beta T cells about two months post-transplant. The study traced high day-60 TCRbeta diversity in some patients to surviving recipient T cells and thymic progenitors.

The V and J genes are TRBV7-2 and TRBJ1-6; possible D gene TRBD1, 6 bases. This TCR was recovered from a male patient younger than 18 who had a stem cell transplant for acute lymphoblastic leukemia, so the T cells may come from the graft donor. The sequencing used PBMCs, mostly from graft donor cells, collected 180 days after TCRalphabeta/CD19-depleted stem cell transplant. Here the CDR3 reads CASSANRERSPLHF. In DNA form, the CDR3 reads TGTGCCAGCAGCGCGAACAGGGAAAGGTCACCCCTCCACTTT.